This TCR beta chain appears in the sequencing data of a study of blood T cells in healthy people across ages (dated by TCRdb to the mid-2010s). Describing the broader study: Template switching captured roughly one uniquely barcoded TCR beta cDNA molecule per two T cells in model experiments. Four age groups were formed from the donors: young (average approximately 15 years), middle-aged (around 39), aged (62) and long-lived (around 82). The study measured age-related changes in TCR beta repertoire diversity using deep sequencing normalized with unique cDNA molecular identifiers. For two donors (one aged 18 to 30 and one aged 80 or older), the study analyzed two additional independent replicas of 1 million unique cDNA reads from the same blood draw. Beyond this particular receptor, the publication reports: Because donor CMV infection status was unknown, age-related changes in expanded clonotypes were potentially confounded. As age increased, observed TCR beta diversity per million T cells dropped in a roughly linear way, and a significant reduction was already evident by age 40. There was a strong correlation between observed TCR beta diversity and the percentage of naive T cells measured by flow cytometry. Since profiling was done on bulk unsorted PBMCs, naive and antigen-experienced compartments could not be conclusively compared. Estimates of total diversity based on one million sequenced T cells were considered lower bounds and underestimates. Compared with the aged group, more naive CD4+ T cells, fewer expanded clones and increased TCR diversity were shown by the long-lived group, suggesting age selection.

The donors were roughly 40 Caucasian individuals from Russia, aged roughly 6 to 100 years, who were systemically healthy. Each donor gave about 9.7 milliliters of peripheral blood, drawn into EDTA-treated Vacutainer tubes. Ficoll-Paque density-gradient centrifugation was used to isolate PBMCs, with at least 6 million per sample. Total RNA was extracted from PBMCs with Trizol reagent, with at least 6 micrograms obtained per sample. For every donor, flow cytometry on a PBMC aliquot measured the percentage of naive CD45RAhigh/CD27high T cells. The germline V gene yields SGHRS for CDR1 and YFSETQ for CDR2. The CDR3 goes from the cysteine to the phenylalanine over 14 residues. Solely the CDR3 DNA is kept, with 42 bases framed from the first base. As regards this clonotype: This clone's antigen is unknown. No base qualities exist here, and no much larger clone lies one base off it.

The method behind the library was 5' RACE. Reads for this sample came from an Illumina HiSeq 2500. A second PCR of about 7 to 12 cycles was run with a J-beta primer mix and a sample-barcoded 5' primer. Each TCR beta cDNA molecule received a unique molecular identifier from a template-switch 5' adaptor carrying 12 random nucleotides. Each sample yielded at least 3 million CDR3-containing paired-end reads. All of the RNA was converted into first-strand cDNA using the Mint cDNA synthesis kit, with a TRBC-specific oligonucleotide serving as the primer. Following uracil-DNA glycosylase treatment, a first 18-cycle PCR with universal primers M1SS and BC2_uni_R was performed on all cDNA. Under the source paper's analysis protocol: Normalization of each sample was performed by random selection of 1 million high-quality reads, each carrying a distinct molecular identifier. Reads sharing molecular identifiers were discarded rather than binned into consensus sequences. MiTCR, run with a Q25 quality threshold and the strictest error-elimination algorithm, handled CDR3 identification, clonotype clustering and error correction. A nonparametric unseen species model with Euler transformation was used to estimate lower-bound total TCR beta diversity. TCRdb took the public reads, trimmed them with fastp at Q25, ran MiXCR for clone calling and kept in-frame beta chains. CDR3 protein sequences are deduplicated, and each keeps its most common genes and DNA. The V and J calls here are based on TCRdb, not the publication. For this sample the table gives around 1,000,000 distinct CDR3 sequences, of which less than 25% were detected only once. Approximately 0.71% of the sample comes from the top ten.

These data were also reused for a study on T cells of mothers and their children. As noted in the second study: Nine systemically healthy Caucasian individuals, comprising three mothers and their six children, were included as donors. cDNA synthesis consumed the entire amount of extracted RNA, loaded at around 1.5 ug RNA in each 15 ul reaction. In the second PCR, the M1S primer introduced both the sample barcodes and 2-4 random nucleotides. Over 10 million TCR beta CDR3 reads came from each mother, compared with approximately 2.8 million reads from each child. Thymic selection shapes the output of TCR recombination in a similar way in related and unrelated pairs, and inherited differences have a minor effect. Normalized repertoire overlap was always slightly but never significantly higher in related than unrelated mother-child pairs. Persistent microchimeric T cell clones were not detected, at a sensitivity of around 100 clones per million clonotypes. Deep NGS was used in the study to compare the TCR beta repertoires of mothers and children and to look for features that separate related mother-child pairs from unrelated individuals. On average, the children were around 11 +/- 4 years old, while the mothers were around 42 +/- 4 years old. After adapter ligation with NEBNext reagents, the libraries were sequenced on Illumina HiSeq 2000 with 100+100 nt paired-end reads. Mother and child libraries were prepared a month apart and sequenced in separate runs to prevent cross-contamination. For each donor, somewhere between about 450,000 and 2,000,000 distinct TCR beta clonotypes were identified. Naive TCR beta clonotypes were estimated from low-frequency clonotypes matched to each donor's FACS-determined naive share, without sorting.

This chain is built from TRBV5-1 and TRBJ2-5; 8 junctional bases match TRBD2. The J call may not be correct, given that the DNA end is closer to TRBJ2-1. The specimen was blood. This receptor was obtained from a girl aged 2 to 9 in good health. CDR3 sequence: CASSLDSGNYEQFF. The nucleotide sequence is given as TGCGCCAGCAGCTTGGATAGCGGGAACTATGAGCAGTTCTTC.